This passage covers 5 T cell receptor beta chains from one sample sequenced in a study of T cells after yellow fever vaccination. A single record per CDR3 protein comes from TCRdb applying MiXCR to the 5' RACE reads. The sample holds around 320,000 distinct CDR3 sequences, 4% to 5.5% seen once. This specimen was PBMCs, taken 15 days after the yellow fever booster vaccination. Every receptor here comes from a man aged 18 to 35 who received the YFV17D yellow fever vaccine.

This clonotype came up many times. The rearrangement uses TRBV18 and TRBJ1-2; no clear D. CDR3 size: 13 residues. CDR1 KGHSH and CDR2 LQKENI come from the germline V gene. V was shortened by 2 bases and J by 8 bases, with 12 bases between the two germline ends. The CDR3 DNA reads as TGTGCCAGCTCACCAGGAGAGACAAGGGGCTACACCTTC. Encoded protein: CASSPGETRGYTF. Filled out from reference TRBV18 and TRBJ1-2, the complete variable domain reads NAGVMQNPRHLVRRRGQEARLRCSPMKGHSHVYWYRQLPEEGLKFMVYLQKENIIDESGMPKERFSAEFPKEGPSILRIQQVVRGDSAAYFCASSPGETRGYTFGSGTRLTVV.

This clonotype was seen more than once but under ten times. The chain employs TRBV27 and TRBJ1-5; perhaps TRBD1 as D (5 bases). This CDR3 contains 16 residues. V was cut by 5 bases and J by 3 bases, with 17 bases left in between. Germline V CDR1 and CDR2: MNHEY, SMNVEV (reference sequence). The CDR3 bases are TGTGCCAGCAGTAGGGGACCACCTAATTTCAATCAGCCCCAGCATTTT. This codes for CASSRGPPNFNQPQHF.

This clonotype occurred a few times. The genes are TRBV15 and TRBJ2-5, with a possible D match to TRBD1 (6 bases). The germline V gene has CDR1 LNHNV and CDR2 YYDKDF (reference sequence). CDR3 length: 14 residues. Trimming removed 0 bases from V and 3 bases from J, with 8 bases in between. CDR3 nucleotides: TGTGCCACCAGCAGAGACCAGGGGAAAGAGACCCAGTACTTC. It is translated as CATSRDQGKETQYF.

This clonotype was detected a few times. The chain carries TRBV6-5 and TRBJ1-2; D might be TRBD1 (6 bases). V was trimmed by 8 bases and J by 4 bases, leaving 14 bases between them. Germline-derived CDR1 and CDR2 are MNHEY and SVGAGI. CDR3 length: 13 residues. The CDR3 region has the DNA TGTGCCAGCGGGTCCGGGGGGGCCTATGGCTACACCTTC. This sequence encodes CASGSGGAYGYTF.

A few counts support this clonotype. This rearrangement joins TRBV12-5 to TRBJ2-3; possible D gene TRBD1, 6 bases. Germline V gives CDR1 LGHNT, CDR2 FRNRAP. Between the trimmed V and J ends, which lost 6 bases and 0 bases, there was a span of 10 bases. There are 14 residues in the CDR3. For the CDR3, the DNA is TGTGCTAGTGGCGGGACATTTAGCACAGATACGCAGTATTTT. Translated: CASGGTFSTDTQYF.